The sample holds a few counts of the clone carrying this T cell receptor beta chain. The antigen is unknown. CDR3 length: 15 residues. Germline V gives CDR1 MNHNS, CDR2 SASEGT. The ends lost 4 bases at V and 5 bases at J; junction bases unmatched: 3. The data belong to a study of cytomegalovirus exposure and HLA in healthy donors. About the study: Tens of millions of unique TCRs from HLA-typed donors made up an early data release. Regarding the study as a whole: Common viral pathogens were later found to be apparently linked to several of the most significant clusters. Productive rates of about 90% or about 30% were seen for most TCR beta V segments in an earlier analysis.

Use of 60 Vbeta and 13 Jbeta primers characterized the PCR. Only in-frame clones appear in the TCRdb table, and some are missing; sequencing was by immunoSEQ multiplex PCR. The table records about 120,000 clones, 70% to 85% of them present only once. Sequenced material: PBMCs. The V gene is TRBV6-1, the J gene TRBJ1-6; TRBD1 aligns across 9 bases. The receptor comes from a man between 18 and 29 years old in good health and CMV-seronegative. The CDR3 DNA sequence: TGTGCCAGCAGTGGCTGGACAGGGGATAATTCACCCCTCCACTTT. This gives the protein CASSGWTGDNSPLHF.